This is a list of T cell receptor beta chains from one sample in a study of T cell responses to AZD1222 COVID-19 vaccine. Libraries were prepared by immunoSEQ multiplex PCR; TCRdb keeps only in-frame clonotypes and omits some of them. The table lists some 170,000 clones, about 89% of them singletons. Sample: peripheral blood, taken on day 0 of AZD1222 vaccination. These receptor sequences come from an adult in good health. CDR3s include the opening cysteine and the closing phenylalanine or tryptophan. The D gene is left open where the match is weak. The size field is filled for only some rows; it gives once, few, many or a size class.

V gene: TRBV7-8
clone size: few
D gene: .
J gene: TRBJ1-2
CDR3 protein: CASSLGQNYGYTF
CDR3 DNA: TGTGCCAGCAGCTTAGGACAGAACTATGGCTACACCTTC

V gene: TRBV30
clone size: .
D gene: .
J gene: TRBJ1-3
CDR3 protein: CAWGTKGVFGNTIYF
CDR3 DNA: TGTGCCTGGGGAACGAAAGGGGTATTTGGAAACACCATATATTTT

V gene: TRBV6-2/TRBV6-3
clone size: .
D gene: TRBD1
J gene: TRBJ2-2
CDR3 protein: CASSPPTGLNTGELFF
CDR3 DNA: TGTGCCAGCAGTCCCCCGACAGGGCTAAACACCGGGGAGCTGTTTTTT

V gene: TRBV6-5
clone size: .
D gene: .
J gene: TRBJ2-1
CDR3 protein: CASSYGSAGEDEQFF
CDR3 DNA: TGTGCCAGCAGTTACGGTTCGGCAGGGGAGGATGAGCAGTTCTTC

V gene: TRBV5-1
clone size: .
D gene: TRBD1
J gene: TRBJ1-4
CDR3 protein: CASSQQGSNEKLFF
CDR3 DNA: TGCGCCAGCAGCCAACAGGGGTCTAATGAAAAACTGTTTTTT

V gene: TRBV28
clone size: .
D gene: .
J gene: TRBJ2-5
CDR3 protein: CASSFGAQGTQYF
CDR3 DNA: TGTGCCAGCAGTTTTGGGGCACAGGGGACCCAGTACTTC

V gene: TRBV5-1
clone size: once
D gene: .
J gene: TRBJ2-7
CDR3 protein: CASSWRAQYEQYF
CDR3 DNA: TGCGCCAGCAGCTGGCGGGCTCAGTACGAGCAGTACTTC

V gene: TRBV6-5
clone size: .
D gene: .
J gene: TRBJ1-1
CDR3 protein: CASSLTGNTEAFF
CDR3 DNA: TGTGCCAGCAGCTTGACGGGGAACACTGAAGCTTTCTTT

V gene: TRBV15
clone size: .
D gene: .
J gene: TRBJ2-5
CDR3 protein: CATSLREPGETQYF
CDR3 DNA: TGTGCCACCAGCCTGAGAGAGCCCGGGGAGACCCAGTACTTC

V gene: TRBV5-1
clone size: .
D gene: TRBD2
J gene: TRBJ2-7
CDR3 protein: CASSLRLAGAHEQYF
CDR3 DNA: TGCGCCAGCAGCCTTCGACTAGCGGGAGCCCACGAGCAGTACTTC

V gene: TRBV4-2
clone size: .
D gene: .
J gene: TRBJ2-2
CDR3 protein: CASSQGTTLRTGELFF
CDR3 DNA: TGTGCCAGCAGCCAGGGAACTACCTTGCGAACCGGGGAGCTGTTTTTT

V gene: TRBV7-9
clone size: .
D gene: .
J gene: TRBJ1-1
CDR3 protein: CASSLSITEAFF
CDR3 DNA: TGTGCCAGCAGCTTATCTATCACTGAAGCTTTCTTT

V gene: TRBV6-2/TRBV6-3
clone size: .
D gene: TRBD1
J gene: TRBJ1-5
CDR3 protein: CASSYGQGPNQPQHF
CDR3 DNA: TGTGCCAGCAGCTATGGACAGGGACCAAATCAGCCCCAGCATTTT

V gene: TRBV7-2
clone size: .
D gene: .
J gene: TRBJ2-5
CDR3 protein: CASSLSGVQETQYF
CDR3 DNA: TGTGCCAGCAGCCTAAGTGGAGTCCAAGAGACCCAGTACTTC

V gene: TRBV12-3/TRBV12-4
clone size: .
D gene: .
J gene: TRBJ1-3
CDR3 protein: CASSGGSGNTIYF
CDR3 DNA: TGTGCCAGCTCCGGGGGCTCTGGAAACACCATATATTTT